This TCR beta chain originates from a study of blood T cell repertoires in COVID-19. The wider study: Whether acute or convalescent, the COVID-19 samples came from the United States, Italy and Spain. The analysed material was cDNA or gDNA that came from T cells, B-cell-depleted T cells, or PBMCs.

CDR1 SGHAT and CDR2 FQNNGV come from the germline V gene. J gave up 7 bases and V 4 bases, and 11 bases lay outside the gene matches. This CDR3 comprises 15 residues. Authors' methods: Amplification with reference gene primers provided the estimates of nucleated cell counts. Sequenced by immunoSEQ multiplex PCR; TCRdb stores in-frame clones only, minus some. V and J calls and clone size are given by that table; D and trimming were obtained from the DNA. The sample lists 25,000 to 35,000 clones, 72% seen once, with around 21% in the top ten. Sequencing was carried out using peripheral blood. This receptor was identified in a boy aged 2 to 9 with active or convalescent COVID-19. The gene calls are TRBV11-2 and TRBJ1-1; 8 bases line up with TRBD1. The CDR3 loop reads CASSSNRGINGEAFF. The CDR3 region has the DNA TGTGCCAGCAGCTCTAACAGGGGGATCAATGGTGAAGCTTTCTTT. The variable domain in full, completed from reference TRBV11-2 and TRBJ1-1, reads EAGVAQSPRYKIIEKRQSVAFWCNPISGHATLYWYQQILGQGPKLLIQFQNNGVVDDSQLPKDRFSAERLKGVDSTLKIQPAKLEDSAVYLCASSSNRGINGEAFFGQGTRLTVV.